The source of this T cell receptor beta chain is a study of cytomegalovirus exposure and HLA in healthy donors. Everyone who donated was a healthy bone marrow donor. General study findings and limits: Some public TCRs appeared in many individuals, while most sequences were rare. A later analysis associated around 17,000 TCR beta sequences with HLA alleles at a 0.05 false discovery rate. Later analysis identified a missense DCLRE1C variant that was linked to TCR beta V- and J-gene trimming.

CDR1 is SGHVS, CDR2 FQNEAQ, per germline. With 4 bases removed from V and 0 bases from J, the gap between germline ends came to 19 bases. The CDR3 has 18 residues. Details on this clone: Its antigen remains unidentified.

PCR employed 60 Vbeta and 13 Jbeta primers. Here immunoSEQ multiplex PCR was the method, and the copy in TCRdb shows in-frame clones only, minus some. The sample shows hundreds of thousands of clones, about four fifths of them seen only once. Material: PBMCs. The clonotype was recovered from a man younger than 45 in good health and CMV-seronegative. The rearrangement uses TRBV7-8 and TRBJ2-1, with a possible D match to TRBD1 (5 bases). CDR3 loop: CASSSWPLTASSYNEQFF. The CDR3 coding sequence is TGTGCCAGCAGCTCGTGGCCGCTGACAGCTAGCTCCTACAATGAGCAGTTCTTC.